The 4 T cell receptor beta chains below were found in one sample sequenced in a study of shared clonotypes between healthy human individuals. The naive CD8 fraction comprised CD45RO-negative cells positively selected for CCR7 and excluded terminally differentiated effector memory CD45RA+ cells. Produced via immunoSEQ multiplex PCR; TCRdb's table is partial and in-frame only. The sample has about 1,800,000 clones, just under 95% seen once. Material for sequencing was naive CD8+ T cells sorted from blood. The receptors here all came from a man between 18 and 29 years old in good health.

The chain uses TRBV28 and TRBJ2-3; D is possibly TRBD1 or TRBD2 (6 bases each). Germline assignment: CDR1 MDHEN and CDR2 SYDVKM. The V end was cut by 6 bases, the J end by 0 bases, with 22 bases between. This CDR3 region has 18 residues. The DNA of the CDR3 is TGTGCCAGCAGCTCCTTCGGGGGCGGGGCCGCTAGCACAGATACGCAGTATTTT. It is translated as CASSSFGGGAASTDTQYF.

The chain combines TRBV7-9 with TRBJ1-1; a weak D match, TRBD1 (6 bases). The CDR3 length is 16 residues. Germline CDR1 is SEHNR and CDR2 is FQNEAQ (reference sequence). V was cut by 5 bases and J by 10 bases, with 26 bases left in between. This CDR3 reads CASSPPSMGGHPRAFF. Here the CDR3 DNA reads TGTGCCAGCAGCCCCCCGTCGATGGGGGGACACCCACGAGCTTTCTTT.

Regarding this clone: At the DNA level, this CDR3 is encoded by other sequences in the same sample as well. V and J are TRBV6-1 and TRBJ1-1; tentative D call: TRBD1 (6 bases). In germline, CDR1 is MNHNS, CDR2 SASEGT. The CDR3 runs to 14 residues. Trimming took off 2 bases at V and 1 base at J, with 8 bases between the two ends. For the CDR3, the DNA is TGTGCCAGCAGTGAATCAGGGGAGAACACTGAAGCTTTCTTT. Translating it yields CASSESGENTEAFF.

The chain uses TRBV30 and TRBJ2-1; 11 bases match TRBD2. The V segment lost 1 base and the J segment 9 bases; nucleotides outside the gene matches: 14. Germline V gene data show CDR1 as GTSNPN and CDR2 as SVGIG (reference sequence). The CDR3 has 17 amino acids. Here the CDR3 DNA reads TGTGCCTGGAGTGGCCCCGTAGCGGGGGGGCTTGAGATTGAGCAGTTCTTC. This sequence encodes CAWSGPVAGGLEIEQFF.